A selection of T cell receptor beta chains follows, all from one sample in a study of T cells after yellow fever vaccination. From the 5' RACE reads, TCRdb called clonotypes with MiXCR, one entry per CDR3 protein. The sample records roughly 260,000 distinct CDR3 sequences, under 15% being singletons. Sequencing used CD4+ T cells sorted from PBMCs, obtained 45 days after the yellow fever booster vaccination. The receptors were gathered from a young man who received the YFV17D yellow fever vaccine. CDR3s leave out the opening cysteine and the closing phenylalanine or tryptophan.

>TRBJ2-5|TRBV5-1
ASSLAGTGGQETQY
>TRBJ2-3|TRBV4-1
ASSLQPGTDTQY
>TRBJ2-7|TRBV5-1
ASSWTSSSYEQY
>TRBJ2-7|TRBV5-1
ASSLDGSYTYEQY
>TRBJ2-5|TRBV7-8
ASSLVSGSETQY
>TRBJ1-1|TRBV5-5
ASSQAGTLNTEAF
>TRBJ2-5|TRBV29-1
SVERTSQETQY
>TRBJ2-7|TRBV15
ATSADRIPYEQY
>TRBJ2-1|TRBV6-2/TRBV6-3
ASRDPDGNEQF
>TRBJ2-7|TRBV25-1
ASSAGQGLHEQY
>TRBJ2-1|TRBV20-1
SARIGLAPGGEQF
>TRBJ2-1|TRBV20-1
SAREPSGRAGYNEQF
>TRBJ2-3|TRBV7-2
ASSSSAGVTQY
>TRBJ1-2|TRBV18
ASSPDGGLGYT
>TRBJ2-3|TRBV5-4
ASSFLSGSIDTQY
>TRBJ2-2|TRBV9
ASSVLVAGELF
>TRBJ1-1|TRBV5-1
ASSRGGDTEAF
>TRBJ2-3|TRBV5-1
ASTQEPRTDTQY
>TRBJ2-5|TRBV28
ASSRPLETQY
>TRBJ2-3|TRBV7-2
ASSPTVDTQY
>TRBJ2-7|TRBV29-1
SVETQGYEQY
>TRBJ2-1|TRBV12-3/TRBV12-4
ASGVTGADEQF
>TRBJ2-5|TRBV20-1
SARQTGLHETQY
>TRBJ2-1|TRBV4-3
ASSQEGGLLYNEQF
>TRBJ2-7|TRBV7-9
ASSPRAAGSSYEQY
>TRBJ1-6|TRBV21-1
ASSQGRFGSPLH
>TRBJ2-5|TRBV7-2
ASSSRGTETQY
>TRBJ2-7|TRBV12-3/TRBV12-4
ASRHDRSYEQY
>TRBJ1-1|TRBV29-1
SVDIGGNTEAF
>TRBJ2-2|TRBV11-2
ASSFPRTIPGPGELF
>TRBJ2-7|TRBV7-2
ASSLRGQQPSYEQY
>TRBJ2-1|TRBV11-2
ASSSQGSYNEQF
>TRBJ1-2|TRBV9
ASSETGQGRSGYT
>TRBJ2-3|TRBV19
ASSHGAAGTDTQY
>TRBJ2-7|TRBV12-3/TRBV12-4
ASSLRLAGIEQY
>TRBJ1-2|TRBV20-1
SSGQDYGYT
>TRBJ2-1|TRBV6-5
ASSHPLNEQF
>TRBJ1-1|TRBV20-1
SAREGFDRRGTEAF
>TRBJ1-4|TRBV5-5
ASSVPGGGDEKLF
>TRBJ2-5|TRBV24-1
ATSENGLAGVETQY
>TRBJ2-7|TRBV7-8
ASSYAIRDGTYEQY
>TRBJ2-5|TRBV2
ASVPNGRQTQY
>TRBJ1-5|TRBV20-1
SASRDSNQPQH
>TRBJ2-4|TRBV28
ATKAVNRGKNIQY
>TRBJ1-2|TRBV9
ASSGRGGGAYGYT
>TRBJ2-2|TRBV12-3/TRBV12-4
ASTPRDRAGELF